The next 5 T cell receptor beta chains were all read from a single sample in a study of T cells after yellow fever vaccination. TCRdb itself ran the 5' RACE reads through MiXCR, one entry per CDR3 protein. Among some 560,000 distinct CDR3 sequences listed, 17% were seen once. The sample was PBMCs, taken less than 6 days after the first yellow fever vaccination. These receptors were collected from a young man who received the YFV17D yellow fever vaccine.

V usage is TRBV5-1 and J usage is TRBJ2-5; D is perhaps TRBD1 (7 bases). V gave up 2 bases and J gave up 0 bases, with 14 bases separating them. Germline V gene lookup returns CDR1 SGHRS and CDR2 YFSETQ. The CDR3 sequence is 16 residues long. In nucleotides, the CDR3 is TGCGCCAGCAGCTTCGGCGGGACAGTGAACCAAGAGACCCAGTACTTC. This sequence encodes CASSFGGTVNQETQYF.

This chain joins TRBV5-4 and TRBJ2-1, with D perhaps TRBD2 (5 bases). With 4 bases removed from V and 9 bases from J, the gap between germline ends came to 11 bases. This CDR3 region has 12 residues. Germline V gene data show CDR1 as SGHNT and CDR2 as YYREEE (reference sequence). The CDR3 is CASSLLAGEQFF. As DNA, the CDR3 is TGTGCCAGCAGCCTCCTAGCTGGTGAGCAGTTCTTC.

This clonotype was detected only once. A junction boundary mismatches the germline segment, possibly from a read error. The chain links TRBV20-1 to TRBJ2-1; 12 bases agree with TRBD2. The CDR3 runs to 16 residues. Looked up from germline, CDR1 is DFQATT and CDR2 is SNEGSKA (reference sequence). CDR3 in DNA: TGCTGTGCTAGAGACCCTAGCGGGGGGGCAAACAATGAGCAGTTCTTC. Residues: CCARDPSGGANNEQFF.

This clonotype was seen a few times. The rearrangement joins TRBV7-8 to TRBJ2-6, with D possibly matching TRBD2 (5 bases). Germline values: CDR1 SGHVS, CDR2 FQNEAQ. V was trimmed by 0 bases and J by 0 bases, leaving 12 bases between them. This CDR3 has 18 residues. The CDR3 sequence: CASSLAGLDFSGANVLTF. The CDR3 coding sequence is TGTGCCAGCAGCTTAGCAGGGTTGGACTTCTCTGGGGCCAACGTCCTGACTTTC.

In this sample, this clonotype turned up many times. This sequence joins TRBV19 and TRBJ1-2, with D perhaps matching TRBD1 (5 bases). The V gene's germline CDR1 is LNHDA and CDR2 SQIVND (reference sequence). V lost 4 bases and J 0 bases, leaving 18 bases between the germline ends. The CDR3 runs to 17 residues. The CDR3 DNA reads TGTGCCAGTAGTAGTCAGGGTTTCCCACCCTCTAACTATGGCTACACCTTC. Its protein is CASSSQGFPPSNYGYTF.